One and the same sample provided the 26 T cell receptor beta chains below, sequenced in a study of T cells in Graves' hyperthyroidism and ophthalmopathy. It was RNA transcripts that yielded the amplified TCR beta CDR3 regions. The study used the HTBI primer set for a first-round RT-PCR of the TCR CDR3. TCRdb re-derived calls from the multiplex PCR reads in MiXCR, one entry per CDR3 protein. Among about 480,000 distinct CDR3 sequences listed, around 22% were seen once. Sequencing was carried out using blood. The receptors were sampled from a woman aged 25 to 39 with Graves' ophthalmopathy.

The chain recombines TRBV6-1 with TRBJ2-5; TRBD1 is a possible D gene (6 bases). V was trimmed by 1 base and J by 5 bases, leaving 14 bases between them. This CDR3 contains 15 residues. The V gene's germline CDR1 is MNHNS and CDR2 SASEGT. CDR3 sequence (DNA): TGTGCCAGCAGTGAAGGTACAGGGACGTATGAGACCCAGTACTTC. This sequence encodes CASSEGTGTYETQYF.

This clonotype appeared many times. The chain joins TRBV6-2 or TRBV6-3 to TRBJ2-7; 9 bases fit TRBD1. In germline, CDR1 is MNHEY, CDR2 SVGEGT. The CDR3 has 14 amino acids. Trimming at V came to 4 bases and at J to 6 bases, leaving 7 bases not matched to a gene. CDR3 sequence (DNA): TGTGCCAGCAGTTCCCGGGACAGGGTTCGCGAGCAGTACTTC. Encoded protein: CASSSRDRVREQYF.

This clonotype showed up many times. This rearrangement joins TRBV12-3 or TRBV12-4 to TRBJ2-2, with TRBD1 matching 7 bases. V lost 6 bases, J lost 9 bases, and 16 bases stayed unmatched. The CDR3 is 16 amino acids. CDR3 in amino acids: CASRNVQGPRARELFF. For the CDR3, the DNA is TGTGCCAGCAGAAACGTACAGGGGCCACGGGCCCGGGAGCTGTTTTTT.

This clonotype has a count of ten or more. The chain couples TRBV3-1 to TRBJ1-2; 7 bases agree with TRBD1. Germline V gene sequence: CDR1 LGHDT, CDR2 YNNKEL (reference sequence). V trimming: 1 base; J trimming: 3 bases; junction bases outside the gene matches: 5. This CDR3 comprises 15 residues. The CDR3 loop reads CASSQAGTEYYGYTF. CDR3 DNA sequence: TGTGCCAGCAGCCAAGCCGGGACAGAGTACTATGGCTACACCTTC. Complete variable domain (other parts from reference TRBV3-1 and TRBJ1-2): DTAVSQTPKYLVTQMGNDKSIKCEQNLGHDTMYWYKQDSKKFLKIMFSYNNKELIINETVPNRFSPKSPDKAHLNLHINSLELGDSAVYFCASSQAGTEYYGYTFGSGTRLTVV.

In the case of this clonotype: Relative to the germline gene, one junction end is altered; a read error may explain this. The chain joins TRBV28 to TRBJ1-1, with D possibly being TRBD1 (6 bases). The CDR3 has 13 amino acids. Germline V gene lookup returns CDR1 MDHEN and CDR2 SYDVKM. The CDR3 sequence is CASSFEGDREVFF. The CDR3 bases are TGTGCCAGCAGTTTCGAGGGGGACCGGGAAGTTTTCTTT.

The chain recombines TRBV7-3 with TRBJ2-7; the match to TRBD1 covers 7 bases. The CDR3 covers 15 residues. The V and J ends lost 0 bases and 3 bases, in that order; junction bases with no gene match: 5. Germline V lookup: CDR1 SGHTA, CDR2 FQGTGA. The CDR3 DNA follows: TGTGCCAGCAGCTTAACTGGGGGACAGAGCTACGAGCAGTACTTC. Its protein is CASSLTGGQSYEQYF.

V and J are TRBV30 and TRBJ1-6; TRBD1 matches 11 bases. Germline trimming cut 1 base from V and 8 bases from J; bases unmatched to any gene: 7. From germline, CDR1 is GTSNPN and CDR2 SVGIG (reference sequence). The CDR3 is 16 residues long. As DNA, the CDR3 is TGTGCCTGGAGTGATGATCGGACAGGGGGCTATTCACCCCTCCACTTT. Translation gives CAWSDDRTGGYSPLHF. Together with reference TRBV30 and TRBJ1-6, the CDR3 gives the full variable domain: SQTIHQWPATLVQPVGSPLSLECTVEGTSNPNLYWYRQAAGRGLQLLFYSVGIGQISSEVPQNLSASRPQDRQFILSSKKLLLSDSGFYLCAWSDDRTGGYSPLHFGNGTRLTVT.

This clonotype came up many times. The V and J genes are TRBV7-3 and TRBJ2-2; 7 nucleotides match TRBD1. V trimming: 4 bases; J trimming: 3 bases; junction bases outside the gene matches: 8. The CDR3 consists of 16 residues. Germline V lookup: CDR1 SGHTA, CDR2 FQGTGA. CDR3 loop: CASSSAQGPDTGELFF. Here the CDR3 DNA reads TGTGCCAGCAGCTCAGCACAGGGGCCGGACACCGGGGAGCTGTTTTTT.

This clonotype was seen ten or more times. The chain uses TRBV3-1 and TRBJ2-6, with unresolved D. Germline V gives CDR1 LGHDT, CDR2 YNNKEL (reference sequence). With 0 bases removed from V and 0 bases from J, the gap between germline ends came to 3 bases. The CDR3 extends over 15 amino acids. CDR3 sequence: CASSQDTSGANVLTF. CDR3 nucleotide sequence: TGTGCCAGCAGCCAAGATACCTCTGGGGCCAACGTCCTGACTTTC.

This clonotype has ten or more counts. The gene calls are TRBV5-1 and TRBJ2-2, with 8 bases aligning to TRBD1. The CDR3 is 17 residues long. V trimming: 4 bases; J trimming: 3 bases; junction bases outside the gene matches: 11. Germline V gene sequence: CDR1 SGHRS, CDR2 YFSETQ. The CDR3 sequence: CASSVNAGGLDTGELFF. CDR3 nucleotides: TGCGCCAGCAGCGTGAACGCAGGGGGCTTGGACACCGGGGAGCTGTTTTTT.

This clonotype has at least ten counts. The chain has TRBV11-2 and TRBJ2-5; D possibly corresponds to TRBD2 (5 bases). In germline, CDR1 is SGHAT, CDR2 FQNNGV. The CDR3 runs to 15 residues. Deletions cut 5 bases from V and 2 bases from J, with 15 bases between. The CDR3 spells CASSQSADLQETQYF. The DNA for the CDR3 is TGTGCCAGCAGCCAGAGCGCGGACTTACAAGAGACCCAGTACTTC. The full variable domain, its missing parts supplied by reference TRBV11-2 and TRBJ2-5, is EAGVAQSPRYKIIEKRQSVAFWCNPISGHATLYWYQQILGQGPKLLIQFQNNGVVDDSQLPKDRFSAERLKGVDSTLKIQPAKLEDSAVYLCASSQSADLQETQYFGPGTRLLVL.

This clonotype was counted at least ten times. V usage is TRBV20-1 and J usage is TRBJ1-2; 9 bases line up with TRBD1. Germline assignment: CDR1 DFQATT and CDR2 SNEGSKA (reference sequence). J was trimmed by 8 bases and V by 6 bases; bases with no gene match: 16. CDR3 length equals 15 residues. In DNA form, the CDR3 reads TGCAGTGCCCAAGGGCCCGGGACAGGGTCGATCGGCTACACCTTC. The encoded protein is CSAQGPGTGSIGYTF.

The CDR3 sequence is CSFGQGNQPQHF. The CDR3 DNA is TGCAGCTTCGGACAGGGAAATCAGCCCCAGCATTTT. This chain links TRBV29-1 with TRBJ1-5; TRBD1 matches 8 bases. The germline CDR1 and CDR2 sequences are SQVTM and ANQGSEA. The CDR3 spans 12 residues. V dropped 8 bases and J dropped 4; count of bases not matched to a gene: 4.

At least ten counts were recorded for this clonotype. V and J are TRBV30 and TRBJ2-7, with D hard to call. This CDR3 is built from 13 residues. Germline assignment: CDR1 GTSNPN and CDR2 SVGIG (reference sequence). Trimming removed 0 bases from V and 5 bases from J, with 11 bases in between. The CDR3 reads CAWSVPQEDEQYF. DNA of the CDR3: TGTGCCTGGAGTGTCCCCCAGGAAGACGAGCAGTACTTC.

In its sample, this clonotype was seen once. The chain links TRBV20-1 to TRBJ2-7; D is perhaps TRBD1 (5 bases). Trimming stripped 3 bases from V and 7 bases from J, with 13 bases between. The CDR3 is 12 amino acids. Germline V CDR1 and CDR2: DFQATT, SNEGSKA (reference sequence). The CDR3 protein is CSARTDSAEQYF. In DNA, the CDR3 is TGCAGTGCTAGGACAGACAGTGCGGAGCAGTACTTC.

With respect to this clonotype: Given the absence of the conserved phenylalanine or tryptophan at the CDR3 end, a read error is likely. CDR3 nucleotides: TGTGCCAGCAGCTCTACACAGGGTTTTATGGATGGCTACACCTAC. This sequence encodes CASSSTQGFMDGYTY. V usage is TRBV13 and J usage is TRBJ1-2, with TRBD1 as a possible D gene (6 bases). This CDR3 has 15 residues. Germline lookup yields CDR1 PRHDT and CDR2 FYEKMQ (reference sequence). Trimming removed 4 bases at V and 6 bases at J, with 18 bases between.

This clonotype was found many times. The chain uses TRBV5-1 and TRBJ1-5; 9 bases agree with TRBD1. The junction had 0 bases not matched to a gene; V was cut back by 0 bases and J by 5 bases. The CDR3 sequence is 14 residues long. Germline V CDR1 and CDR2: SGHRS, YFSETQ. The CDR3 is CASSLGTGDQPQHF. For the CDR3, the DNA is TGCGCCAGCAGCTTGGGGACAGGGGATCAGCCCCAGCATTTT.

This clonotype was detected ten times or more. V usage is TRBV28 and J usage is TRBJ1-2; D remains ambiguous. CDR1 is MDHEN, CDR2 SYDVKM, per germline. With 7 bases removed from V and 0 bases from J, the gap between germline ends came to 12 bases. The CDR3 contains 14 residues. CDR3 sequence: CASKEPGANYGYTF. In DNA form, the CDR3 reads TGTGCCAGCAAAGAGCCCGGAGCTAACTATGGCTACACCTTC.

In its sample, this clonotype was seen many times. The J gene is TRBJ2-7, the V gene TRBV2, with D possibly TRBD1 on 5 matching bases. Germline lookup yields CDR1 SNHLY and CDR2 FYNNEI. The CDR3 is 15 residues long. V gave up 0 bases and J gave up 5 bases, with 14 bases separating them. The CDR3: CASSEAGVQVNEQYF. In DNA form, the CDR3 reads TGTGCCAGCAGTGAAGCAGGGGTTCAAGTCAACGAGCAGTACTTC. The full variable domain, with the rest looked up from reference TRBV2 and TRBJ2-7, is EPEVTQTPSHQVTQMGQEVILRCVPISNHLYFYWYRQILGQKVEFLVSFYNNEISEKSEIFDDQFSVERPDGSNFTLKIRSTKLEDSAMYFCASSEAGVQVNEQYFGPGTRLTVT.

This clonotype was observed at least ten times. The genes are TRBV20-1 and TRBJ1-6; D not certain. Germline V gene data show CDR1 as DFQATT and CDR2 as SNEGSKA (reference sequence). V lost 0 bases and J lost 7, with 16 bases in between. The CDR3 loop spans 16 amino acids. The CDR3 spells CSARDPSDRGNSPLHF. CDR3 coding DNA: TGCAGTGCTAGAGACCCGTCGGACCGTGGGAATTCACCCCTCCACTTT.

The chain recombines TRBV6-1 with TRBJ1-2; D uncertain. Per the germline V gene, CDR1 is MNHNS and CDR2 is SASEGT. This CDR3 comprises 15 residues. Trimming left V 4 bases short and J 2 bases short, with 14 bases between. The CDR3 region is CASSGVSASNYGYTF. In DNA, the CDR3 is TGTGCCAGCAGTGGGGTATCGGCGTCGAACTATGGCTACACCTTC.

Notes on this clonotype: An end of the junction does not agree with germline; a read error may underlie this. The chain uses TRBV19 and TRBJ1-1; weak D call: TRBD1 (5 bases). The germline V gene encodes CDR1 LNHDA and CDR2 SQIVND (reference sequence). The CDR3 length is 13 residues. The CDR3 coding sequence is TGTGCCAGTAGCCCAAGGGGATACACTGAAGCTTGCTTT. It codes for CASSPRGYTEACF.

The rearrangement joins TRBV6-5 to TRBJ2-7; D possibly corresponds to TRBD1 (5 bases). The germline V gene has CDR1 MNHEY and CDR2 SVGAGI. Trimming removed 2 bases at V and 2 bases at J, with 10 bases between. The CDR3 runs 14 residues. CDR3 bases: TGTGCCAGCAGTTACGGGGCAGGGCCCTACGAGCAGTACTTC. Encoded protein: CASSYGAGPYEQYF.

Many counts were recorded for this clonotype. The chain employs TRBV12-3 or TRBV12-4 and TRBJ1-5; 11 bases match TRBD1. The CDR3 runs to 19 residues. V lost 4 bases and J lost 1; bases outside the gene matches: 12. As DNA, the CDR3 is TGTGCCAGCAGTTCCGTCCCAGGACAGGGGGCTGGGAGCAATCAGCCCCAGCATTTT. Encoded protein: CASSSVPGQGAGSNQPQHF.

As for this clonotype: A much bigger clone sits one base away, suggesting this may be a read error. This chain uses TRBV6-2 or TRBV6-3 with TRBJ2-2; D might be TRBD1 or TRBD2, each matching 5 bases. The CDR3 sequence is 14 residues long. Germline V lookup: CDR1 MNHEY, CDR2 SVGEGT. Here the CDR3 reads CAAGHRIPTGELCF. In DNA form, the CDR3 reads TGTGCCGCGGGTCACAGGATACCGACCGGGGAGCTGTGTTTT.

This clonotype was observed a handful of times. V is TRBV29-1 and J is TRBJ1-1; tentative D call: TRBD1 (5 bases). Deletions cut 3 bases from V and 5 bases from J, with 10 bases between. Germline lookup yields CDR1 SQVTM and CDR2 ANQGSEA. The CDR3 contains 12 residues. CDR3 DNA: TGCAGCGTTGAGGGGGTTAGGACTGAAGCTTTCTTT. Translated, it gives CSVEGVRTEAFF.